The clone carrying this TCR beta chain was detected only once. A single record per CDR3 protein comes from TCRdb applying MiXCR to the 5' RACE reads. The profile covers 75,000 or so distinct CDR3 sequences, with 8% appearing a single time and 6.8% taken by the ten largest. This entry is derived from a study of spatial heterogeneity in lung cancer. CDR1 and CDR2 from the germline V gene are MNHEY and SMNVEV (reference sequence). The V end was cut by 7 bases, the J end by 2 bases, with 15 bases between. This CDR3 has 15 amino acids. Stated time point: sample taken at primary tumor resection. This clonotype was obtained from a male donor with early-stage non-small cell lung cancer. Material: PBMCs, obtained at surgery. The J gene is TRBJ1-5, the V gene TRBV27; D remains ambiguous. CDR3 bases: TGTGCCAGCACCACATTTTTGCGCGGCAATCAGCCCCAGCATTTT. Encoded protein: CASTTFLRGNQPQHF.